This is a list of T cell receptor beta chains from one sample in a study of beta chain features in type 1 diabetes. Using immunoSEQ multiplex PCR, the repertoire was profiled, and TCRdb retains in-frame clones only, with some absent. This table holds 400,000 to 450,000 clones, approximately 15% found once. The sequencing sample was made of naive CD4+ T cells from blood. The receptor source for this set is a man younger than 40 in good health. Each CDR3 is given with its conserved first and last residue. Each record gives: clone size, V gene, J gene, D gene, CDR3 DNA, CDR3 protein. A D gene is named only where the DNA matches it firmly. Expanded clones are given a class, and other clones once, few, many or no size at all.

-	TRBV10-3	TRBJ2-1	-	TGTGCCATCAGTGAGTCGGTAGCCGGCAATGAGCAGTTCTTC	CAISESVAGNEQFF
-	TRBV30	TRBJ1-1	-	TGTGCCTGGGCGGAGTTGTCTGAAGCTTTCTTT	CAWAELSEAFF
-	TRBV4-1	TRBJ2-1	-	TGCGCCAGCAGCTCAGTTACGGGGGTTCGGAAAGAGCAGTTCTTC	CASSSVTGVRKEQFF
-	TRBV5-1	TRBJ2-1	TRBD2	TGCGCCAGCAGCTTGGCACTAGCGGGGAAGGTTGAGCAGTTCTTC	CASSLALAGKVEQFF
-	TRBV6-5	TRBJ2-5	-	TGTGCCAGCAGACGGACAGCTAAAGAGACCCAGTACTTC	CASRRTAKETQYF
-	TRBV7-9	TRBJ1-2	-	TGTGCCAGCACTTTAGGGGAGTCCGGCTACACCTTC	CASTLGESGYTF
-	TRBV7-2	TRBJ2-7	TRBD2	TGTGCCAGCAGCTTCGGGACTAGCGGGGGGACCTACGAGCAGTACTTC	CASSFGTSGGTYEQYF
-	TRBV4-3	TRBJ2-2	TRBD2	TGCGCCAGCAGCCAAGGGGTAGCGGGGGTGAACACCGGGGAGCTGTTTTTT	CASSQGVAGVNTGELFF
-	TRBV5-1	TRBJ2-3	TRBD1	TGCGCCAGCAGCCTCAGGGGGAGCACAGATACGCAGTATTTT	CASSLRGSTDTQYF
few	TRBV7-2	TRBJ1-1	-	TGTGCCAGCAGCTTAGTTGGCGACCGGGTTATCAAGAACACTGAAGCTTTCTTT	CASSLVGDRVIKNTEAFF
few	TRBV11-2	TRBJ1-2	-	TGTGCCAGCAGCTTAAGCTATGGCTACACCTTC	CASSLSYGYTF
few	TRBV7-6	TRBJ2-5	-	TGTGCCAGCAACATGGGGGAGGCGGAGACCCAGTACTTC	CASNMGEAETQYF
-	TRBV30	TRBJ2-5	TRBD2	TGTGCCTGGAGTGCGGGAGGGATAGAGACCCAGTACTTC	CAWSAGGIETQYF
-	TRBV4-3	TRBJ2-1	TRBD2	TGCGCCAGCAGCCAAGGGACTAGCGGGGGGGCCAAGATTTACAATGAGCAGTTCTTC	CASSQGTSGGAKIYNEQFF
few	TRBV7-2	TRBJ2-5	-	TGTGCCAGCACCTTCGGGACCGGAGAGACCCAGTACTTC	CASTFGTGETQYF
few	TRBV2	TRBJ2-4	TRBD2	TGTGCCAGCACGGGGGGCAAAAACATTCAGTACTTC	CASTGGKNIQYF
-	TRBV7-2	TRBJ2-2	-	TGTGCCAGCAGCCGGGACCAGTTGTTAGGGGAGCTGTTTTTT	CASSRDQLLGELFF
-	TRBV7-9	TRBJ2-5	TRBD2	TGTGCCAGCAGTGAAACTAGCGGGGGGACCCAAGAGACCCAGTACTTC	CASSETSGGTQETQYF
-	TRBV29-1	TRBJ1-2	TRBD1	TGCAGCGTAGATACAGGGGGCAATGGCTACACCTTC	CSVDTGGNGYTF
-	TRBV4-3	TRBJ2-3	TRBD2	TGCGCCAGCAGCCAAAATCCAGCGGGGGGGAGCACAGATACGCAGTATTTT	CASSQNPAGGSTDTQYF
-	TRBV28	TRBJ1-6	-	TGTGCCAGCAGCGCCCCCGGGTCAGGCGCTTCACCCCTCCACTTT	CASSAPGSGASPLHF
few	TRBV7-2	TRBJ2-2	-	TGTGCCAGCAGCCGCGATCACTTGAACACCGGGGAGCTGTTTTTT	CASSRDHLNTGELFF
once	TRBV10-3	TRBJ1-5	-	TGTGCCATCAGTGGGGGAGATGGGCGTCAGCCCCAGCATTTT	CAISGGDGRQPQHF
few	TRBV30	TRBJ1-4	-	TGTGCCTGGAGTGACTACACAGGGACCCATGAAAAACTGTTTTTT	CAWSDYTGTHEKLFF
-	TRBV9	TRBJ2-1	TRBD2	TGTGCCAGCAGCGGACTAGCGGGAGTTTTGGGCGATGAGCAGTTCTTC	CASSGLAGVLGDEQFF
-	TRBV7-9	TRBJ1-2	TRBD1	TGTGCCAGCAGCTTGGGACAGGGGATTAGTGCCTATGGCTACACCTTC	CASSLGQGISAYGYTF
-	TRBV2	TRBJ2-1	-	TGTGCCAGCAGTGAAGTTGCGGTGGAGCAGTTCTTC	CASSEVAVEQFF
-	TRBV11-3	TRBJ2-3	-	TGTGCCAGCAGCTTTCCGGGCCTACACACAGATACGCAGTATTTT	CASSFPGLHTDTQYF
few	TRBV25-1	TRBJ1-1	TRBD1	TGTGCCAGCAGTGACAGGGGGCGATTGGCTTTCTTT	CASSDRGRLAFF
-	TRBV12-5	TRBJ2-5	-	TGTGCTACCGGTACTGGTGGAGCGGAGACCCAGTACTTC	CATGTGGAETQYF
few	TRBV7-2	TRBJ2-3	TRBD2	TGTGCCAGCAGCTCGGGACTAGCGGGGATGACAGATACGCAGTATTTT	CASSSGLAGMTDTQYF
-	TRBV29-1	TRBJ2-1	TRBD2	TGCAGCGTTGTGGGGGGGAGGACTGGTCTGGTGGACAATGAGCAGTTCTTC	CSVVGGRTGLVDNEQFF
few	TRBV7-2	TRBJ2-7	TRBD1	TGTGCCAGCAGCTTAGTCTCGGGACAGGGGCCCTACGAGCAGTACTTC	CASSLVSGQGPYEQYF
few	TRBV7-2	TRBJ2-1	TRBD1	TGTGCCAGCAGCTTGAGACAGGGACCCTACAATGAGCAGTTCTTC	CASSLRQGPYNEQFF
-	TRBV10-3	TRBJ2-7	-	TGTGCCATCAGTGAGTCCCTCAGCTCCTACGAGCAGTACTTC	CAISESLSSYEQYF
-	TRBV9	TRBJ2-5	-	TGTGCCAGCAGCGTGAGCGGGACACAAGAGACCCAGTACTTC	CASSVSGTQETQYF
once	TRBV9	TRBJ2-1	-	TGTGCCAGCAGCGTTATAGCGATGTCCTACAATGAGCAGTTCTTC	CASSVIAMSYNEQFF
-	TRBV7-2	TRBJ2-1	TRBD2	TGTGCCAGCAGATCAAGACTAGCGTCTCTCAATGAGCAGTTCTTC	CASRSRLASLNEQFF
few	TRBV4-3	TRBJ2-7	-	TGCGCCAGCAGCCAAGTAGGAGGGAGCGAGATCTCCTACGAGCAGTACTTC	CASSQVGGSEISYEQYF
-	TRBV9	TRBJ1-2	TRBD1	TGTGCCAGCAGCCCTCGACAGGGCGTCTATGGCTACACCTTC	CASSPRQGVYGYTF
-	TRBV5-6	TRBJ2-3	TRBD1	TGTGCCAGCAGCCCGACAGGGGGCAGGCAGTATTTT	CASSPTGGRQYF
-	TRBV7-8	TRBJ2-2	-	TGTGCCAGCAGCCCCTCTTCAAGGGGGAACGGGGAGCTGTTTTTT	CASSPSSRGNGELFF
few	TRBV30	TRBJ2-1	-	TGTGCCGGGATGAGCGGGGTTAGGGGGAATGAGCAGTTCTTC	CAGMSGVRGNEQFF
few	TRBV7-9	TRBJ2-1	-	TGTGCCAGCAGCCCAGAAACCGGGACCGCGGCGCAGTTCTTC	CASSPETGTAAQFF
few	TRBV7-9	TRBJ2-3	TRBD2	TGTGCCAGCAGCCCCGGGGGGAGTGCAGATACGCAGTATTTT	CASSPGGSADTQYF
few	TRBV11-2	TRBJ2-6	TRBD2	TGTGCCAGCAGCTTAGAGCCAGCGGGAGTCGGTGGGGCCAACGTCCTGACTTTC	CASSLEPAGVGGANVLTF
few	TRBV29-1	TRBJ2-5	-	TGCAGCGTTGATTGGAACCGTCGGCAGACCCAGTACTTC	CSVDWNRRQTQYF
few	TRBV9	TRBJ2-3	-	TGTGCCAGCAGCTCCTCGGGGACAGATACGCAGTATTTT	CASSSSGTDTQYF
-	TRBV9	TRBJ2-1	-	TGTGCCAGCAGCGCCGGCGGACTACCCTCCTACAATGAGCAGTTCTTC	CASSAGGLPSYNEQFF
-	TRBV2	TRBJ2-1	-	TGTGCCAGCAGTGTGGGGATCTATCCGACCCAACAGAATGAGCAGTTCTTC	CASSVGIYPTQQNEQFF
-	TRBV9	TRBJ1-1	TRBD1	TGTGCCAGCAGCGTAGGGTCTTCGGGGACAGGAGAAGCTTTCTTT	CASSVGSSGTGEAFF
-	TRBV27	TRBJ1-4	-	TGTGCCAGCAGGTCACCAGGGGTCTACGAAAAACTGTTTTTT	CASRSPGVYEKLFF
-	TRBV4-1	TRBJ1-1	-	TGCGCCAGCAGCCAAGAACAGGGTTGGACTGAAGCTTTCTTT	CASSQEQGWTEAFF
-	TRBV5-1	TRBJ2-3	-	TGCGCCAGCAGCTTGGAAGCAGATACGCAGTATTTT	CASSLEADTQYF
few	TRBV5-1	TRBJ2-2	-	TGCGCCAGCAGCTTTGAGGGGCTGAACACCGGGGAGCTGTTTTTT	CASSFEGLNTGELFF
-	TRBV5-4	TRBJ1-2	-	TGTGCCAGCAGCGTCGACAGAAACTATGGCTACACCTTC	CASSVDRNYGYTF
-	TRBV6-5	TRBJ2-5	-	TGTGCCAGCAGTTACTTCGGAGACCCAGAAGAGACCCAGTACTTC	CASSYFGDPEETQYF
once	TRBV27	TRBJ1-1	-	TGTGCCACCTCAGGACACCAGAACACTGAAGCTTTCTTT	CATSGHQNTEAFF
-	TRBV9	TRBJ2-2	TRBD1	TGTGCCAGCAGCCCTCGACAGGGTTCTAACACCGGGGAGCTGTTTTTT	CASSPRQGSNTGELFF